This T cell receptor (beta chain) emerged from a study of T cell responses to AZD1222 COVID-19 vaccine. The V gene lost 0 bases and the J gene lost 5 bases, with 11 bases spanning the gap. CDR1 MNHEY and CDR2 SVGAGI come from the germline V gene. CDR3 length: 15 amino acids. Regarding this clone: What it binds is not known.

Method: immunoSEQ multiplex PCR; TCRdb's copy keeps in-frame clones and lacks some. The sample has roughly 180,000 clones, less than 95% seen once. General study points: Spike was spanned by vaccine-associated CD4 TCRs, which were dominant at 160-218 and 743-854.

The V call is TRBV6-5, the J call TRBJ1-5; D possibly corresponds to TRBD1 (5 bases). The origin of this receptor is an adult in good health. The sample was peripheral blood, taken on day 0 of AZD1222 vaccination. The CDR3 region is CASSYSAGDHQPQHF. CDR3 DNA sequence: TGTGCCAGCAGTTACTCTGCGGGGGACCATCAGCCCCAGCATTTT.